The 6 T cell receptor beta chains below come from one sample, sequenced in a study of shared clonotypes between healthy human individuals. Repertoires were generated with immunoSEQ multiplex PCR, while TCRdb's copy carries only in-frame clones and drops some. Of 550,000 to 800,000 clones in the sample, about 74% were seen once. Sequenced sample: memory CD4+ T cells sorted from blood. Subset reported: CD45RA-negative fraction. The receptors here all came from a woman under 40 in good health.

The J gene is TRBJ2-7, the V gene TRBV7-9, with 7 positions matching TRBD2. This CDR3 contains 15 residues. Germline V gives CDR1 SEHNR, CDR2 FQNEAQ (reference sequence). V dropped 3 bases and J dropped 6; count of bases not matched to a gene: 11. CDR3 nucleotides: TGTGCCAGCAGCTTTGGGTACGCGGGAGTGTCCGAGCAGTACTTC. This translates into CASSFGYAGVSEQYF.

V is TRBV18 and J is TRBJ2-7; D may correspond to TRBD1 or TRBD2 (5 bases each). Trimming stripped 3 bases from V and 2 bases from J, with 17 bases between. CDR3 length: 16 amino acids. CDR1 is KGHSH and CDR2 is LQKENI in the germline V gene. The CDR3 loop reads CASSPTPGRSTYEQYF. The CDR3 region has the DNA TGTGCCAGCTCACCGACTCCGGGACGGAGCACCTACGAGCAGTACTTC.

Regarding this clone: At one of its ends the junction is not consistent with the germline gene, which may arise from a read error. V is TRBV27 and J is TRBJ1-1; unclear D gene. Germline assignment: CDR1 MNHEY and CDR2 SMNVEV (reference sequence). This CDR3 region has 15 residues. In DNA form, the CDR3 reads TGTGCCAGCAGCTTATTTGGGAGGTCGAACACTGAAGCTTTCTTT. It encodes CASSLFGRSNTEAFF.

The chain combines TRBV6-5 with TRBJ2-7; TRBD1 might be the D (5 bases). The CDR3 consists of 13 residues. Germline V CDR1 and CDR2: MNHEY, SVGAGI. V was pared by 5 bases and J by 5 bases, with 13 bases between. CDR3: CASSPQGSHEQYF. The CDR3 bases are TGTGCCAGCAGTCCCCAGGGTTCCCACGAGCAGTACTTC.

The V call is TRBV21-1, the J call TRBJ1-1. TRBV21-1 is listed as a pseudogene. This CDR3 spans 12 amino acids. This CDR3 reads CASTLLDTEAFF. The DNA of the CDR3 is TGTGCCAGCACCCTATTAGACACTGAAGCTTTCTTT.

The genes are TRBV30 and TRBJ2-3; unclear D gene. This CDR3 is built from 13 residues. V dropped 2 bases and J dropped 8 bases, with 14 bases sitting between them. Per germline, CDR1 GTSNPN and CDR2 SVGIG (reference sequence). CDR3: CAWSSAAHGTQYF. CDR3 DNA: TGTGCCTGGAGTTCGGCGGCGCACGGTACGCAGTATTTT.